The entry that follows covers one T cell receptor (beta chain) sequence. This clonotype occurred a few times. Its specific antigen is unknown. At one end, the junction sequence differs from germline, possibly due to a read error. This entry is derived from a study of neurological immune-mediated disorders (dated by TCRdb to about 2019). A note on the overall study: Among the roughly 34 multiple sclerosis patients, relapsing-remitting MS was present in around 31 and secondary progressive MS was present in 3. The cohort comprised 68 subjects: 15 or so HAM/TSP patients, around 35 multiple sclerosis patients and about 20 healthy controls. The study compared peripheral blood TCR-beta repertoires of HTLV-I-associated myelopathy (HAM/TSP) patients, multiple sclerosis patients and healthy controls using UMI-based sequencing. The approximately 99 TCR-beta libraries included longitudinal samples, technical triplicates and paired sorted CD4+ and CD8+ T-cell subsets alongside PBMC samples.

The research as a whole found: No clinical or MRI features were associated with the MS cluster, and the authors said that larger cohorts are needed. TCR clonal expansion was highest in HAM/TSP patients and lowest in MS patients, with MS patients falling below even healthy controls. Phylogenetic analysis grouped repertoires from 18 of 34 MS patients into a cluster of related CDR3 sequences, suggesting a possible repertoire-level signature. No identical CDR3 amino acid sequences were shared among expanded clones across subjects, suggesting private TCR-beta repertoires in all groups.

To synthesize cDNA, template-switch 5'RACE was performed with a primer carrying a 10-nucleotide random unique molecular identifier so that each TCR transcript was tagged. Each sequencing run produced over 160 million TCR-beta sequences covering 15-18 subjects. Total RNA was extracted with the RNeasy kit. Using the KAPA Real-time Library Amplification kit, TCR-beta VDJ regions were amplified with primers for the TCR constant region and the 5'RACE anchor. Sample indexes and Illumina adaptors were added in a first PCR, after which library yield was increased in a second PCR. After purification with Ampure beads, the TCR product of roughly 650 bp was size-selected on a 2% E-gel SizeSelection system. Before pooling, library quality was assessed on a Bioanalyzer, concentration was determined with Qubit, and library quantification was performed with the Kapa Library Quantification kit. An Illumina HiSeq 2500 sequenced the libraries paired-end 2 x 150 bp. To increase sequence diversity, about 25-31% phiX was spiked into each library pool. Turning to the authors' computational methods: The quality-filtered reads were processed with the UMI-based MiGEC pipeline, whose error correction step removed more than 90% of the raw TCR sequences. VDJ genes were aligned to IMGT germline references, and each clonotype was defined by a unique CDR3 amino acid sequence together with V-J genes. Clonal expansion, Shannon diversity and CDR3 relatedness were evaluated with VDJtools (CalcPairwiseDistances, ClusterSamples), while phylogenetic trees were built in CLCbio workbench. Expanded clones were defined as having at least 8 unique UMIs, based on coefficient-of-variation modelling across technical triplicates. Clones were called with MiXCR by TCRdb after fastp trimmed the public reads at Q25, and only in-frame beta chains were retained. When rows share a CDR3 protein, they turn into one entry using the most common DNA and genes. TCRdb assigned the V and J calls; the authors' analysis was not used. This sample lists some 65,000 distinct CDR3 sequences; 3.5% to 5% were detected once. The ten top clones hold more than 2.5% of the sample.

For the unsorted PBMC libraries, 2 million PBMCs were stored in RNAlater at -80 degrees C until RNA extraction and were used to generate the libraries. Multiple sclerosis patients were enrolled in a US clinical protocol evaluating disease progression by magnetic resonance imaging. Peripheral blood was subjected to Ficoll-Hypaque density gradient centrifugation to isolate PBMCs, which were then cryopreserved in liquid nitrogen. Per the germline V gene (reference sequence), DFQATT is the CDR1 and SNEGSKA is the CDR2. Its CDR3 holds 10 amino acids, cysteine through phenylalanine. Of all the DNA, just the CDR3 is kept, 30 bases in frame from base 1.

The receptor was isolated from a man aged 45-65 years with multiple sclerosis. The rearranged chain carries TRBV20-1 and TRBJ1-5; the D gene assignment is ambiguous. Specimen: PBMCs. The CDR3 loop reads CSAGNQPQNF. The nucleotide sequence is TGCAGTGCTGGCAATCAGCCCCAGAATTTT.